The clone carrying this TCR beta chain was seen many times. Antigen: not known. The data were obtained in a study of T cells in Graves' hyperthyroidism and ophthalmopathy. On the study more broadly: Initial diagnosis, before any treatment, was when peripheral blood was collected. Study results and caveats: Ophthalmopathy was identified by the model a median around 6.9 months ahead of onset.

PBMCs came from 9 to 10 ml fresh peripheral blood. TCR beta CDR3 region amplification was performed from RNA transcripts. The TCR CDR3 first-round RT-PCR relied on the HTBI primer set. TCRdb reprocessed the multiplex PCR reads with MiXCR, giving one entry per CDR3 protein. The sample records fewer than 450,000 distinct CDR3 sequences, approximately 18% being singletons. Germline V gene data show CDR1 as SGDLS and CDR2 as YYNGEE. CDR3 length: 13 amino acids. Deletions cut 4 bases from V and 7 bases from J, with 12 bases between. The sample comprised blood. The genes are TRBV9 and TRBJ1-5; the D is unclear. The clonotype was recovered from a woman aged 30 to 39 with Graves' hyperthyroidism that later progressed to Graves' ophthalmopathy. Here the CDR3 DNA reads TGTGCCAGCAGCCCAGGACCAGGACAGCCCCAGCATTTT. The encoded protein is CASSPGPGQPQHF.